These 6 T cell receptor beta chains were all obtained from the same sample, sequenced in a study of cytotoxic CD8 clonotypes in ibrutinib-treated CLL. The table came from immunoSEQ multiplex PCR; TCRdb's copy has only in-frame clones and leaves some out. There are about 200,000 clones in the sample; around 70% occur only once, and roughly an eighth lies in the top ten. Material: PBMCs, obtained after 24 months of ibrutinib treatment. The receptors originated from a human donor with chronic lymphocytic leukemia.

The chain recombines TRBV5-1 with TRBJ2-2, with D maybe TRBD1 (5 bases). Germline CDR1 reads SGHRS; CDR2 reads YFSETQ. The CDR3 has 14 amino acids. V gave up 2 bases and J gave up 6 bases, with 11 bases separating them. The CDR3 is CASSLQEPAGELFF. DNA for the CDR3: TGCGCCAGCAGCTTACAGGAGCCCGCCGGGGAGCTGTTTTTT.

V gene TRBV7-6 combines with J gene TRBJ1-1; no clear D. CDR3 length equals 13 residues. Trimming stripped 5 bases from V and 7 bases from J, with 14 bases between. The germline CDR1 and CDR2 sequences are SGHVS and FNYEAQ. This chain's CDR3 is CASSPSEESEAFF. The CDR3 DNA reads as TGTGCCAGCAGCCCCTCGGAGGAAAGTGAAGCTTTCTTT.

This clone showed up just a few times. This chain joins TRBV28 and TRBJ2-7, with 8 bases identical to TRBD1. This CDR3 contains 15 residues. J gave up 5 bases and V 5 bases, and 11 bases lay outside the gene matches. The germline gives CDR1 MDHEN, CDR2 SYDVKM. CDR3 residues: CASSPIQDRVNEQYF. The CDR3 DNA is TGTGCCAGCAGTCCCATCCAGGACAGGGTGAACGAGCAGTACTTC.

The CDR3 nucleotides read TGTGCCAGCAGCCTAAACCCGGGACATTCTTCTAACTATGGCTACACCTTC. Translating it yields CASSLNPGHSSNYGYTF. The rearrangement uses TRBV13 and TRBJ1-2; a weak D match, TRBD1 (6 bases). CDR1 is PRHDT and CDR2 is FYEKMQ in the germline V gene (reference sequence). With 5 bases removed from V and 0 bases from J, the gap between germline ends came to 19 bases. This CDR3 comprises 17 residues.

J is TRBJ2-3 and V is TRBV14; TRBD1 matches 9 bases. This CDR3 comprises 16 residues. Germline CDR1 reads SGHDN; CDR2 reads FVKESK. The V segment lost 4 bases and the J segment 2 bases; nucleotides outside the gene matches: 7. CDR3 sequence reads: CASSPGTGKNTDTQYF. The CDR3, as DNA: TGTGCCAGCAGCCCGGGGACAGGGAAGAACACAGATACGCAGTATTTT.

V gene TRBV5-1 combines with J gene TRBJ1-6; unclear D gene. Deletions cut 1 base from V and 7 bases from J, with 9 bases between. This CDR3 has 14 residues. Looked up from germline, CDR1 is SGHRS and CDR2 is YFSETQ. The CDR3 sequence: CASSLQVYNSPLHF. The CDR3 DNA reads as TGCGCCAGCAGCTTGCAGGTCTACAATTCACCCCTCCACTTT. Drawing the rest from reference TRBV5-1 and TRBJ1-6, the complete variable domain is KAGVTQTPRYLIKTRGQQVTLSCSPISGHRSVSWYQQTPGQGLQFLFEYFSETQRNKGNFPGRFSGRQFSNSRSEMNVSTLELGDSALYLCASSLQVYNSPLHFGNGTRLTVT.